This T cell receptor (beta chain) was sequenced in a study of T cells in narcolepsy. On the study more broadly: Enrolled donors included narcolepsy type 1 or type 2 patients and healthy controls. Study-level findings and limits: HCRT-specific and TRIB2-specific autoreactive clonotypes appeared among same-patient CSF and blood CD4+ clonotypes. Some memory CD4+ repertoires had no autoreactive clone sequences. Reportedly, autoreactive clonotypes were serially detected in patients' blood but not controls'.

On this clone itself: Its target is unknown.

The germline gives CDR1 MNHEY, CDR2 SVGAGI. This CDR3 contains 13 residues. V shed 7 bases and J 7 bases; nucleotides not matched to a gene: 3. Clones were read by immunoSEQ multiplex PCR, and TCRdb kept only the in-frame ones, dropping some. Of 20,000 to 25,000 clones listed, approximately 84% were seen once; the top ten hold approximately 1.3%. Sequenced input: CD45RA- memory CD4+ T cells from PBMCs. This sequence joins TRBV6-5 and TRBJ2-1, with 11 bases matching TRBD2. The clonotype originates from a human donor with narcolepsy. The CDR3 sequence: CASTIAGGNEQFF. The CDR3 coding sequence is TGTGCCAGCACTATAGCGGGAGGGAATGAGCAGTTCTTC.